What follows are 21 T cell receptor beta chains derived from one specimen sequenced in a study of T cell responses to AZD1222 COVID-19 vaccine. Profiled with immunoSEQ multiplex PCR; TCRdb holds only in-frame clones, not every one. The repertoire has 140,000 or so clones, roughly 92% of them found once; the top ten carry roughly 4%. Sequences were derived from peripheral blood, sampled 28 days after the second AZD1222 dose. The source of these receptors is an adult who received the AZD1222 COVID-19 vaccine.

The rearrangement uses TRBV10-3 and TRBJ2-7; D not certain. This CDR3 is built from 11 residues. Germline V lookup: CDR1 ENHRY, CDR2 SYGVKD. V lost 6 bases and J 2 bases, leaving 5 bases between the germline ends. This chain's CDR3 is CAISQAYEQYF. CDR3 nucleotide sequence: TGTGCCATCAGCCAGGCCTACGAGCAGTACTTC.

This clone was seen once. The V call is TRBV29-1, the J call TRBJ2-2, with D possibly being TRBD1 (5 bases). The CDR3 consists of 12 residues. Trimming left V 1 base short and J 6 bases short, with 6 bases between. The germline V gene has CDR1 SQVTM and CDR2 ANQGSEA. The CDR3 here is CSVEVGPGELFF. In DNA form, the CDR3 reads TGCAGCGTTGAAGTGGGGCCCGGGGAGCTGTTTTTT.

The V call is TRBV5-1, the J call TRBJ2-2; tentative D call: TRBD1 (6 bases). In germline, CDR1 is SGHRS, CDR2 YFSETQ. V lost 3 bases and J lost 3, with 18 bases in between. CDR3 length: 17 amino acids. The DNA for the CDR3 is TGCGCCAGCAGCTCGGATGGGACAACCAAACACACCGGGGAGCTGTTTTTT. Encoded protein: CASSSDGTTKHTGELFF.

This rearrangement joins TRBV2 to TRBJ1-5; D gene uncertain. Deletions cut 3 bases from V and 3 bases from J, with 6 bases between. Germline lookup yields CDR1 SNHLY and CDR2 FYNNEI. There are 13 residues in the CDR3. The chain's CDR3 is CASSDMYNQPQHF. DNA of the CDR3: TGTGCCAGCAGTGATATGTACAATCAGCCCCAGCATTTT.

This clone occurred once. The chain combines TRBV4-3 with TRBJ1-2; unclear D gene. Germline CDR1 is LGHNA and CDR2 is YSLEER. The V end lost 0 bases, the J end lost 8 bases, and 13 bases lay between the germline ends. The CDR3 runs 14 residues. CDR3 DNA sequence: TGCGCCAGCAGCCAAGATCGCGCAGCCGAAGGCTACACCTTC. This translates into CASSQDRAAEGYTF.

The chain uses TRBV19 and TRBJ1-4; D gene uncertain. CDR1 and CDR2 from the germline V gene are LNHDA and SQIVND (reference sequence). V lost 5 bases and J 7 bases, leaving 11 bases between the germline ends. This CDR3 is built from 13 residues. In nucleotides, the CDR3 is TGTGCCAGTAGTCCTTCTTCGTCTGAAAAACTGTTTTTT. Translated: CASSPSSSEKLFF.

This clone occurred once. This chain links TRBV27 with TRBJ2-7, with TRBD1 matching 8 bases. Per germline, CDR1 MNHEY and CDR2 SMNVEV (reference sequence). This CDR3 comprises 16 residues. The V segment lost 5 bases and the J segment 3 bases; nucleotides outside the gene matches: 12. The CDR3 loop reads CASSPTVTGEYYEQYF. The CDR3 region has the DNA TGTGCCAGCAGTCCAACCGTGACAGGGGAATACTACGAGCAGTACTTC.

Only a few counts were recorded for this clone. The chain carries TRBV7-9 and TRBJ1-2; D unresolved. The V gene's germline CDR1 is SEHNR and CDR2 FQNEAQ (reference sequence). This CDR3 is built from 15 residues. Trimming stripped 0 bases from V and 0 bases from J, with 8 bases between. The chain's CDR3 is CASSLAGGTNYGYTF. The CDR3 coding sequence is TGTGCCAGCAGCTTAGCGGGCGGTACTAACTATGGCTACACCTTC.

The rearrangement uses TRBV9 and TRBJ1-1, with TRBD1 as a possible D gene (6 bases). Trimming left V 0 bases short and J 1 base short, with 19 bases between. This CDR3 spans 18 amino acids. In germline, CDR1 is SGDLS, CDR2 YYNGEE. The CDR3 reads CASSVGSIRGVTNTEAFF. Here the CDR3 DNA reads TGTGCCAGCAGCGTAGGATCCATCAGGGGCGTGACGAACACTGAAGCTTTCTTT.

This chain uses TRBV10-1 with TRBJ2-1, with D possibly called TRBD1 or TRBD2 (5 bases each). Between the trimmed V and J ends, which lost 7 bases and 6 bases, there was a span of 16 bases. CDR1 and CDR2 from the germline V gene are WNHNN and SYGVQD (reference sequence). The CDR3 is made up of 14 amino acids. This CDR3 is CASKPVGVCNEQFF. DNA of the CDR3: TGCGCCAGCAAGCCGGTGGGGGTTTGCAATGAGCAGTTCTTC.

The chain recombines TRBV19 with TRBJ1-2; D is uncertain. Germline lookup yields CDR1 LNHDA and CDR2 SQIVND (reference sequence). The ends were cut back, 5 bases at V and 4 bases at J, with 5 bases in the middle. This CDR3 spans 11 amino acids. In nucleotides, the CDR3 is TGTGCCAGTAGTTGGGTCTATGGCTACACCTTC. As protein: CASSWVYGYTF.

J is TRBJ2-1 and V is TRBV18; 7 bases are a match to TRBD2. The ends lost 1 base at V and 3 bases at J; junction bases unmatched: 9. Germline lookup yields CDR1 KGHSH and CDR2 LQKENI. CDR3 length equals 17 residues. In DNA, the CDR3 is TGTGCCAGCTCACCACGGGGGGGGACTGCTGACTACAATGAGCAGTTCTTC. Protein product: CASSPRGGTADYNEQFF.

The V call is TRBV9, the J call TRBJ2-2; D might be TRBD2 (6 bases). V was clipped by 0 bases and J by 7 bases, with 13 bases between them. CDR1 is SGDLS, CDR2 YYNGEE, per germline. The CDR3 is 15 amino acids. The CDR3 spells CASSVAQTSYGELFF. DNA of the CDR3: TGTGCCAGCAGCGTAGCTCAGACTAGTTACGGGGAGCTGTTTTTT.

The genes are TRBV9 and TRBJ1-1; D unclear. The V end was cut by 0 bases, the J end by 7 bases, with 13 bases between. The CDR3 runs 14 residues. Germline CDR1 reads SGDLS; CDR2 reads YYNGEE. CDR3 sequence reads: CASSVASGVGEAFF. The CDR3 DNA reads as TGTGCCAGCAGCGTAGCAAGCGGGGTGGGTGAAGCTTTCTTT.

This sequence joins TRBV27 and TRBJ2-7; D is uncertain. Germline CDR1 MNHEY, CDR2 SMNVEV (reference sequence). CDR3 length equals 13 residues. Trimming pared 8 bases from V and 2 bases from J, leaving 13 bases between. In DNA form, the CDR3 reads TGTGCCAGCGGCGGCGCCCCTGCCTACGAGCAGTACTTC. It yields the protein CASGGAPAYEQYF.

Within the sample, this clone is medium-sized. The rearrangement links TRBV6-2 or TRBV6-3 to TRBJ2-7; possibly TRBD1 for D (6 bases). The germline V gene has CDR1 MNHEY and CDR2 SVGEGT. V was clipped by 5 bases and J by 0 bases, with 11 bases between them. The length of the CDR3 is 14 residues. CDR3: CASSRTDPSYEQYF. The CDR3 DNA follows: TGTGCCAGCAGTCGGACAGACCCCTCCTACGAGCAGTACTTC.

V usage is TRBV24-1 and J usage is TRBJ1-2; no reliable D call. The V gene lost 1 base and the J gene lost 3 bases, with 8 bases spanning the gap. Per the germline V gene, CDR1 is KGHDR and CDR2 is SFDVKD. The CDR3 loop spans 14 amino acids. In nucleotides, the CDR3 is TGTGCCACCAGTGATTTTGTCGGGTACTATGGCTACACCTTC. As protein: CATSDFVGYYGYTF.

The CDR3 spells CASSYAGQGNGYTF. The CDR3 region has the DNA TGTGCCAGCAGTTATGCGGGACAGGGAAATGGCTACACCTTC. The rearrangement uses TRBV6-2 or TRBV6-3 and TRBJ1-2; 9 bases map to TRBD1. Germline-derived CDR1 and CDR2 are MNHEY and SVGEGT. Germline trimming cut 3 bases from V and 6 bases from J; bases unmatched to any gene: 5. The CDR3 runs 14 residues.

The chain employs TRBV27 and TRBJ2-7, with D unclear. CDR1 and CDR2 from the germline V gene are MNHEY and SMNVEV (reference sequence). The CDR3 consists of 12 residues. V shed 8 bases and J shed 4 bases, with 12 bases lying between them. CDR3 protein: CASGMEQYEQYF. In DNA form, the CDR3 reads TGTGCCAGCGGGATGGAACAGTACGAGCAGTACTTC.

The rearrangement links TRBV7-3 to TRBJ2-1; TRBD2 might be the D (6 bases). Per germline, CDR1 SGHTA and CDR2 FQGTGA. This CDR3 is built from 17 residues. The V end was cut by 5 bases, the J end by 5 bases, with 22 bases between. The CDR3 loop is CASSPPGGSGANNEQFF. CDR3 DNA sequence: TGTGCCAGCAGCCCGCCGGGTGGTAGCGGAGCTAACAATGAGCAGTTCTTC.

In this sample, this clone turned up once. The chain combines TRBV7-9 with TRBJ1-3, with D perhaps TRBD1 (6 bases). The length of the CDR3 is 14 residues. Germline V lookup: CDR1 SEHNR, CDR2 FQNEAQ (reference sequence). Between the trimmed V and J ends, which lost 5 bases and 6 bases, there was a span of 14 bases. As DNA, the CDR3 is TGTGCCAGCAGCCCCGGGGGGGGCTCAAACACCATATATTTT. Translating it yields CASSPGGGSNTIYF.